Shown below are 30 T cell receptor beta chains from a single sample sequenced in a study of OX40 agonist ivuxolimab in advanced cancers. TCRdb keeps only in-frame clones here, not all; method: immunoSEQ multiplex PCR. The data show 11,000 to 15,000 clones, over 60% seen once. This specimen was CD4+ or CD8+ T cells sorted from blood, taken in a trial of the OX40 agonist ivuxolimab. These receptor sequences come from an adult with an advanced solid tumor such as melanoma, head and neck, liver or kidney cancer.

This chain connects TRBV27 to TRBJ2-1, with a possible D match to TRBD1 (5 bases). Trimming removed 0 bases at V and 4 bases at J, with 13 bases between. From germline, CDR1 is MNHEY and CDR2 SMNVEV (reference sequence). The CDR3 extends over 16 amino acids. CDR3 residues: CASSLSQGVPYNEQFF. The CDR3 region has the DNA TGTGCCAGCAGTTTATCGCAGGGTGTCCCTTACAATGAGCAGTTCTTC.

The J gene is TRBJ2-2, the V gene TRBV11-3; D not certain. V was pared by 6 bases and J by 4 bases, with 6 bases between. The CDR3 has 12 residues. Germline lookup yields CDR1 SGHNT and CDR2 YENEEA. The CDR3 nucleotides are TGTGCCAGCAGTTTTCGCACCGGGGAGCTGTTTTTT. As protein: CASSFRTGELFF.

Comments on this clone: The same CDR3 arises from other DNA sequences in this sample as well. The chain recombines TRBV27 with TRBJ2-1, with a tentative D call TRBD2 (6 bases). V shed 2 bases and J shed 7 bases, with 9 bases lying between them. Per germline, CDR1 MNHEY and CDR2 SMNVEV (reference sequence). The CDR3 consists of 13 residues. CDR3 DNA: TGTGCCAGCAGTTTAGCAGGAGGGAATGAGCAGTTCTTC. Translated: CASSLAGGNEQFF.

The chain couples TRBV29-1 to TRBJ1-2; 8 bases agree with TRBD1. The CDR3 runs to 14 residues. V trimming: 3 bases; J trimming: 3 bases; junction bases outside the gene matches: 6. CDR1 SQVTM and CDR2 ANQGSEA come from the germline V gene. The CDR3 DNA is TGCAGCGTTGACGACAGGGGATCGGACTATGGCTACACCTTC. This codes for CSVDDRGSDYGYTF.

This clone occurred a few times. This chain joins TRBV7-2 and TRBJ2-1; D is unclear. This CDR3 has 11 residues. The V end lost 2 bases, the J end lost 8 bases, and 4 bases lay between the germline ends. Germline assignment: CDR1 SGHTA and CDR2 FQGNSA. CDR3 nucleotide sequence: TGTGCCAGCAGCTTATCGTATGAGCAGTTCTTC. Its translation is CASSLSYEQFF.

The chain couples TRBV5-1 to TRBJ2-7; D tentatively fits TRBD1 or TRBD2 (6 bases each). The CDR3 is 16 amino acids. The germline V and J ends were trimmed by 1 base and 4 bases, with 18 bases remaining between them. CDR1 is SGHRS, CDR2 YFSETQ, per germline. This chain's CDR3 is CASSLRPEGGSYEQYF. CDR3 bases: TGCGCCAGCAGCTTGAGGCCTGAAGGGGGGTCGTACGAGCAGTACTTC.

Judged by abundance, this clone is medium-sized (0.01 to 0.1%). Other DNA sequences within the sample encode an identical CDR3. This rearrangement joins TRBV7-2 to TRBJ2-7, with D uncertain. The length of the CDR3 is 13 residues. Germline loops: CDR1 SGHTA, CDR2 FQGNSA. V shed 1 base and J shed 4 bases, with 8 bases lying between them. The CDR3 reads CASSLVSAYEQYF. CDR3 nucleotides: TGTGCCAGCAGCTTAGTATCCGCGTACGAGCAGTACTTC.

The chain uses TRBV29-1 and TRBJ1-2; 7 nucleotides line up with TRBD1. There are 12 residues in the CDR3. The germline V gene encodes CDR1 SQVTM and CDR2 ANQGSEA. Unmatched junction bases numbered 5, after V lost 7 bases and J lost 3 bases. Here the CDR3 reads CSAIQGDYGYTF. The CDR3 DNA follows: TGCAGCGCCATCCAGGGGGACTATGGCTACACCTTC.

CDR3: CASGETSAYNEQFF. CDR3 DNA sequence: TGTGCCAGCGGGGAGACTAGCGCCTACAATGAGCAGTTCTTC. The rearrangement joins TRBV7-9 to TRBJ2-1; 8 nucleotides line up with TRBD2. The CDR3 has 14 residues. The ends lost 8 bases at V and 2 bases at J; junction bases unmatched: 5. Germline CDR1 reads SEHNR; CDR2 reads FQNEAQ (reference sequence).

V is TRBV12-5 and J is TRBJ1-2, with D unclear. CDR3 length: 14 residues. Deletions cut 4 bases from V and 3 bases from J, with 12 bases between. From germline, CDR1 is LGHNT and CDR2 FRNRAP. In nucleotides, the CDR3 is TGTGCTAGTGGTTCGACACAGAGATACTATGGCTACACCTTC. The encoded protein is CASGSTQRYYGYTF.

The chain has TRBV7-9 and TRBJ2-2, with a tentative D call TRBD1 (5 bases). V was clipped by 5 bases and J by 2 bases, with 12 bases between them. This CDR3 is built from 15 residues. The germline V gene encodes CDR1 SEHNR and CDR2 FQNEAQ (reference sequence). The CDR3 sequence is CASSLTRDNTGELFF. The CDR3 nucleotides are TGTGCCAGCAGCCTGACCAGGGATAACACCGGGGAGCTGTTTTTT.

V is TRBV30 and J is TRBJ2-1; D is possibly TRBD2 (5 bases). From germline, CDR1 is GTSNPN and CDR2 SVGIG (reference sequence). Trimming removed 3 bases at V and 9 bases at J, with 12 bases between. This CDR3 comprises 12 residues. The CDR3 is CAWRLGGSEQFF. DNA of the CDR3: TGTGCCTGGAGACTAGGTGGGAGTGAGCAGTTCTTC.

The chain couples TRBV11-2 to TRBJ2-1, with 9 nucleotides matching TRBD2. This CDR3 comprises 15 residues. V lost 5 bases to trimming and J lost 8 bases; unmatched junction nucleotides: 10. The germline V gene has CDR1 SGHAT and CDR2 FQNNGV. The CDR3, as DNA: TGTGCCAGCAGCGTATTGCGGACTAGCGCAGATGAGCAGTTCTTC. It translates to CASSVLRTSADEQFF.

This clone was seen once. The rearrangement uses TRBV6-5 and TRBJ2-1, with D perhaps matching TRBD1 or TRBD2 (6 bases each). The V and J ends lost 0 bases and 8 bases respectively, with 11 bases between them. Germline CDR1 is MNHEY and CDR2 is SVGAGI. This CDR3 has 14 residues. The CDR3 DNA follows: TGTGCCAGCAGTTACTCGAGGGGGGCCGATGAGCAGTTCTTC. Protein sequence: CASSYSRGADEQFF.

The chain is built from TRBV2 and TRBJ2-1; 11 bases fit TRBD2. J lost 0 bases, V lost 7 bases, and 8 bases had no gene match. In germline, CDR1 is SNHLY, CDR2 FYNNEI. This CDR3 region has 17 residues. This CDR3 reads CASMTSGMASSYNEQFF. In DNA, the CDR3 is TGTGCCAGCATGACTAGCGGGATGGCAAGCTCCTACAATGAGCAGTTCTTC.

CDR3 residues: CASAQWGTGGRETQYF. CDR3 bases: TGTGCCAGCGCACAATGGGGGACAGGGGGCCGGGAGACCCAGTACTTC. The chain links TRBV28 to TRBJ2-5; 12 positions agree with TRBD1. The CDR3 length is 16 residues. Trimming at V came to 8 bases and at J to 5 bases, leaving 12 bases not matched to a gene. Germline V gives CDR1 MDHEN, CDR2 SYDVKM.

This CDR3 reads CAISEELGTSGFVVEQFF. The CDR3 DNA reads TGTGCCATCAGTGAGGAACTCGGGACTAGCGGATTTGTGGTTGAGCAGTTCTTC. This chain uses TRBV10-3 with TRBJ2-1; TRBD2 matches at 11 bases. Germline V gene sequence: CDR1 ENHRY, CDR2 SYGVKD. V trimming: 2 bases; J trimming: 9 bases; junction bases outside the gene matches: 15. This CDR3 comprises 18 residues.

The gene calls are TRBV30 and TRBJ2-2; no firm D call. V was shortened by 2 bases and J by 7 bases, with 5 bases between the two germline ends. CDR3 size: 11 residues. Germline values: CDR1 GTSNPN, CDR2 SVGIG (reference sequence). The CDR3 DNA follows: TGTGCCTGGAGTTTGGGCGGGGAGCTGTTTTTT. It translates to CAWSLGGELFF.

The rearrangement links TRBV11-2 to TRBJ2-7; D remains unclear. CDR1 SGHAT and CDR2 FQNNGV come from the germline V gene. The CDR3 contains 13 residues. V was clipped by 2 bases and J by 4 bases, with 9 bases between them. The CDR3 region has the DNA TGTGCCAGCAGCTTATTCGACCTTTACGAGCAGTACTTC. Its translation is CASSLFDLYEQYF.

This chain joins TRBV7-2 and TRBJ2-5; 10 bases fit TRBD2. Germline CDR1 SGHTA, CDR2 FQGNSA. There are 16 residues in the CDR3. Unmatched junction bases numbered 12, after V lost 6 bases and J lost 5 bases. The CDR3 reads CASSLWTSGTRETQYF. The CDR3 DNA is TGTGCCAGCAGTTTGTGGACTAGCGGAACTAGGGAGACCCAGTACTTC.

The chain joins TRBV27 to TRBJ2-7; 10 bases line up with TRBD1. V shed 5 bases, J shed 3 bases, and the junction held 10 bases outside the gene matches. Germline CDR1 reads MNHEY; CDR2 reads SMNVEV (reference sequence). This CDR3 contains 16 residues. CDR3 DNA sequence: TGTGCCAGCAGTCCGGAACCCGGGACAGGGGACTACGAGCAGTACTTC. This gives the protein CASSPEPGTGDYEQYF.

The gene calls are TRBV29-1 and TRBJ2-3; D tentatively fits TRBD1 or TRBD2 (5 bases each). CDR1 and CDR2 from the germline V gene are SQVTM and ANQGSEA. With 3 bases removed from V and 3 bases from J, the gap between germline ends came to 13 bases. The CDR3 length is 14 residues. The CDR3 loop is CSVDGPGSTDTQYF. CDR3 in DNA: TGCAGCGTTGATGGGCCAGGGAGTACAGATACGCAGTATTTT.

This clone has only a few counts. This sequence joins TRBV11-3 and TRBJ1-1; D remains unclear. The germline V gene has CDR1 SGHNT and CDR2 YENEEA. V lost 10 bases, J lost 2 bases, and 17 bases lay in between. CDR3 length equals 14 residues. The CDR3 loop is CAIQTLGANTEAFF. The CDR3 bases are TGTGCCATCCAGACTTTGGGCGCCAACACTGAAGCTTTCTTT.

The rearrangement links TRBV7-9 to TRBJ2-2; D is possibly TRBD1 (6 bases). The ends were cut back, 1 base at V and 8 bases at J, with 17 bases in the middle. The germline V gene has CDR1 SEHNR and CDR2 FQNEAQ (reference sequence). The CDR3 length is 16 residues. In DNA, the CDR3 is TGTGCCAGCAGCTTAGGGACTCGACAGGTCGCAGGGGAGCTGTTTTTT. Its translation: CASSLGTRQVAGELFF.

This chain connects TRBV7-8 to TRBJ2-3; 8 bases line up with TRBD2. Germline trimming cut 4 bases from V and 2 bases from J; bases unmatched to any gene: 11. The CDR3 runs to 17 residues. Per germline, CDR1 SGHVS and CDR2 FQNEAQ. The CDR3 region has the DNA TGTGCCAGCAGCTGGGCGCCTAGCGGGTCTTACACAGATACGCAGTATTTT. Its protein is CASSWAPSGSYTDTQYF.

The chain combines TRBV7-6 with TRBJ2-4; the D gene could be TRBD1 or TRBD2 (5 bases each). Trimming shortened V by 5 bases and J by 12 bases, and 11 bases separated the two germline ends. The CDR3 loop spans 11 amino acids. The germline CDR1 and CDR2 sequences are SGHVS and FNYEAQ. The CDR3 DNA reads TGTGCCAGCAGCCACCCTGGGGGTCAGTACTTC. Its translation: CASSHPGGQYF.

The chain is built from TRBV27 and TRBJ1-5; a weak D match, TRBD1 (5 bases). The V end was cut by 0 bases, the J end by 5 bases, with 14 bases between. Per germline, CDR1 MNHEY and CDR2 SMNVEV (reference sequence). This CDR3 has 16 residues. The CDR3 is CASSLSWKLGDQPQHF. CDR3 DNA: TGTGCCAGCAGTTTATCCTGGAAGTTGGGGGATCAGCCCCAGCATTTT.

This clone was counted a few times. The chain combines TRBV27 with TRBJ2-3; TRBD2 matches 14 bases. Looked up from germline, CDR1 is MNHEY and CDR2 is SMNVEV (reference sequence). Trimming cost V 4 bases and J 1 base; bases outside gene matches: 7. The CDR3 totals 18 residues. CDR3 in amino acids: CASSSGLAGAEGTDTQYF. The DNA for the CDR3 is TGTGCCAGCAGTTCGGGACTAGCGGGAGCGGAGGGCACAGATACGCAGTATTTT.

By share, this clone ranks as medium-sized. V gene TRBV9 combines with J gene TRBJ1-5; D might be TRBD1 (5 bases). This CDR3 comprises 14 residues. Between the trimmed V and J ends, which lost 3 bases and 0 bases, there was a span of 7 bases. Germline CDR1 is SGDLS and CDR2 is YYNGEE. In DNA form, the CDR3 reads TGTGCCAGCAGCGACAGGTATAGCAATCAGCCCCAGCATTTT. Residues: CASSDRYSNQPQHF.

The chain links TRBV10-2 to TRBJ2-5; 9 bases are a match to TRBD2. In germline, CDR1 is WSHSY, CDR2 SAAADI. V dropped 3 bases and J dropped 4; count of bases not matched to a gene: 12. This CDR3 comprises 17 residues. The CDR3 loop is CASSDPPSGLAGETQYF. CDR3 DNA sequence: TGCGCCAGCAGTGACCCTCCTTCGGGACTAGCCGGAGAGACCCAGTACTTC.